This TCR beta chain was obtained from a study of graft-versus-host responses after intestinal transplantation. Trimming pared 0 bases from V and 8 bases from J, leaving 16 bases between. Germline V lookup: CDR1 GTSNPN, CDR2 SVGIG (reference sequence). The CDR3 is made up of 14 amino acids. Processing of graft tissue released intraepithelial and lamina propria lymphocytes. General study results and limits: Present in recipient marrow, GvH clones included some that appeared first in ileum or blood.

A word on this clone: No antigen is known for it.

The table came from immunoSEQ multiplex PCR; TCRdb's copy has only in-frame clones and leaves some out. The sample gives some 16,000 clones, roughly 82% of which show up once; about 5.5% is in the top ten. Specimen: ileum tissue, collected 17 days after transplant. This clonotype was sampled from a human patient who received an intestinal transplant, so some T cells may come from the graft donor. This chain links TRBV30 with TRBJ1-2, with D unresolved. CDR3 nucleotide sequence: TGTGCCTGGAGTGTCCCCAGGTTACTCCTCGGCTACACCTTC. Its protein product is CAWSVPRLLLGYTF.